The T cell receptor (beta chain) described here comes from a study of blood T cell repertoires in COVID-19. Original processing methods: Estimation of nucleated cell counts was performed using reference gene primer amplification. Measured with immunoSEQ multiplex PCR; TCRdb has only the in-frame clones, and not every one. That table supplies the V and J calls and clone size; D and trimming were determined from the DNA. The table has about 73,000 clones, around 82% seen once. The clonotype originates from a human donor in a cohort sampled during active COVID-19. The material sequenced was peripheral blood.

CDR3 DNA: TGTGCCAGCAGCAGACGGACAGGGGGCCAAGAGACCCAGTACTTC. Translation gives CASSRRTGGQETQYF. V and J are TRBV5-6 and TRBJ2-5; 10 nucleotides line up with TRBD1. Germline CDR1 reads SGHDT; CDR2 reads YYEEEE. The CDR3 sequence is 15 residues long. V lost 4 bases to trimming and J lost 1 base; unmatched junction nucleotides: 4.